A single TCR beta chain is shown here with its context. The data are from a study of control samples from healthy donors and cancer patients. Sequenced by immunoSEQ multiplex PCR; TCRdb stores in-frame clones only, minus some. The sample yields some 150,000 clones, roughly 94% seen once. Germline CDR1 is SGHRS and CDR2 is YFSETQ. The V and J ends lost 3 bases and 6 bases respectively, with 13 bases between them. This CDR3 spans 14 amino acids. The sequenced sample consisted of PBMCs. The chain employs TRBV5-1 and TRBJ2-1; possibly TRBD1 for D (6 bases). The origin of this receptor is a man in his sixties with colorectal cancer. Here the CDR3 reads CASSSGGPGNEQFF. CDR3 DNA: TGCGCCAGCAGCTCTGGGGGCCCGGGCAATGAGCAGTTCTTC. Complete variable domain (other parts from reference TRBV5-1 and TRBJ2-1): KAGVTQTPRYLIKTRGQQVTLSCSPISGHRSVSWYQQTPGQGLQFLFEYFSETQRNKGNFPGRFSGRQFSNSRSEMNVSTLELGDSALYLCASSSGGPGNEQFFGPGTRLTVL.